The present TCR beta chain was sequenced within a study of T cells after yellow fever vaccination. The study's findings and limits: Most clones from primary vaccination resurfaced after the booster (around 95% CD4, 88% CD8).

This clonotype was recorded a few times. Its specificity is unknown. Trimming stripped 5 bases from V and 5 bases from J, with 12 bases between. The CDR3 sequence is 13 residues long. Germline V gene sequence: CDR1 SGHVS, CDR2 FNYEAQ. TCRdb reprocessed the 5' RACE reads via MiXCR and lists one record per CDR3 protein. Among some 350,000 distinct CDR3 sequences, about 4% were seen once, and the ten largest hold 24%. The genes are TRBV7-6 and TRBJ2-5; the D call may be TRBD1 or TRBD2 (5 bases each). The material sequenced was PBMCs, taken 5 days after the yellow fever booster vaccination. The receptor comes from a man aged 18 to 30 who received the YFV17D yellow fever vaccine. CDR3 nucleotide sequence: TGTGCCAGCAGCACGGACTGGGGGGAGACCCAGTACTTC. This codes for CASSTDWGETQYF.